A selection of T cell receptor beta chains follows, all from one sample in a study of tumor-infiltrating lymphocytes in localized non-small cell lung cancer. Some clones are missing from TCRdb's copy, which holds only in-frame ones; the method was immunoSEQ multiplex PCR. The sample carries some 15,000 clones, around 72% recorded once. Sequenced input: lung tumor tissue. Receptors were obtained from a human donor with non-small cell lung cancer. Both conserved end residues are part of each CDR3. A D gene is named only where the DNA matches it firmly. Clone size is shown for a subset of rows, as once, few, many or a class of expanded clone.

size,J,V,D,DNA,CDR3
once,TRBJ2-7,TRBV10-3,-,TGTGCCATCAGGGCAGGGGCGGGGGCCACCTACGAGCAGTACTTC,CAIRAGAGATYEQYF
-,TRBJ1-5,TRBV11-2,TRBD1,TGTGCCAGCAGCTTAGGGACAGGGAGCGGCAATCAGCCCCAGCATTTT,CASSLGTGSGNQPQHF
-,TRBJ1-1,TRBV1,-,TGCACCAGCAGCCAAGATCGCGGGGGCCCCGGAGAGAACACTGAAGCTTTCTTT,CTSSQDRGGPGENTEAFF
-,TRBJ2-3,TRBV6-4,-,TGTGCCAGCAGTGAAGGGGAGTACACAGATACGCAGTATTTT,CASSEGEYTDTQYF
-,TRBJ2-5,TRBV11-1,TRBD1,TGTGCCAGCAGGAGGGGGACAGGGTCAGAGACCCAGTACTTC,CASRRGTGSETQYF
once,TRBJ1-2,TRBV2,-,TGTGCCAGCAGTGAAAATCGGGGGGGGACCTATGGCTACACCTTC,CASSENRGGTYGYTF
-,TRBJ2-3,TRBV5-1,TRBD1,TGCGCCAGCCTACAGGGGGATAGCACAGATACGCAGTATTTT,CASLQGDSTDTQYF
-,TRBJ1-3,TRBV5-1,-,TGCGCCAGCAGCTTGACCGGAGAGTCTGGAAACACCATATATTTT,CASSLTGESGNTIYF
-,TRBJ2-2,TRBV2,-,TGTGCCAGCAGTGCCCGGGGAAGTACCGGGGAGCTGTTTTTT,CASSARGSTGELFF
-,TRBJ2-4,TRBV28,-,TGTGCCAGCAGTTTATCGTACAGGGAGTCGGACTTC,CASSLSYRESDF
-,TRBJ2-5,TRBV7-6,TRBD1,TGTGCCAGCAGCCTTCGGACAGGGATGGAGACCCAGTACTTC,CASSLRTGMETQYF
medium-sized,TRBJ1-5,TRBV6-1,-,TGTGCCAGCGGAAGGGAAGGCCAGCCCCAGCATTTT,CASGREGQPQHF
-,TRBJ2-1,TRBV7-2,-,TGTGCCAGCAGCTCAAAGTCACAGGGAAACAATGAGCAGTTCTTC,CASSSKSQGNNEQFF
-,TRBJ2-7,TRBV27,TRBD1,TGTGCCAGCAGTTTTACGGGACAGAGGGACGAGCAGTACTTC,CASSFTGQRDEQYF
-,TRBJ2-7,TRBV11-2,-,TGTGCCAGCAGCTTCGGGCAGGGCGGAGAGCAGTACTTC,CASSFGQGGEQYF
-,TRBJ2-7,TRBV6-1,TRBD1,TGTGCCAGCAGTGGGGGACAGGGGGTATCATACGAGCAGTACTTC,CASSGGQGVSYEQYF
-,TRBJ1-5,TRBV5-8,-,TGTGCCAGCAGCTTGCAGGGTAGGGGCGCGTACAATCAGCCCCAGCATTTT,CASSLQGRGAYNQPQHF
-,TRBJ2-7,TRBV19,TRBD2,TGTGCCAGTAGTATTCGGCCACTCTGGACTAGCGGAAGCGAGCAGTACTTC,CASSIRPLWTSGSEQYF
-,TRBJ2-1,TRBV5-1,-,TGCGCCAGCAGCTTGGGAGGGTTAGCGAATGAGCAGTTCTTC,CASSLGGLANEQFF
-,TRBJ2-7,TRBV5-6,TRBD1,TGTGCCAGCAGCTCGGAGGGCAGGGGGCGACAGTACTTC,CASSSEGRGRQYF
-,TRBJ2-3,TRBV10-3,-,TGTGCCATCAGTGAGTCGTCAGGGGCAGATACGCAGTATTTT,CAISESSGADTQYF
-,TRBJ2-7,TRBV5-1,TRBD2,TGCGCCAGCAGCTTGACTAGCGGGAGCTACGAGCAGTACTTC,CASSLTSGSYEQYF
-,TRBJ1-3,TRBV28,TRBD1,TGTGCCAGCAGTTTACTCAAACGCGGACAGGGTGGAAACACCATATATTTT,CASSLLKRGQGGNTIYF
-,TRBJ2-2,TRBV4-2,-,TGTGCCAGCAGCCAAGACAAGGGGATCACCGGGGAGCTGTTTTTT,CASSQDKGITGELFF
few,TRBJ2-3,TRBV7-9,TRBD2,TGTGCCAGCCGACTAGCCGTCACAGATACGCAGTATTTT,CASRLAVTDTQYF
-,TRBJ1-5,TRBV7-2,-,TGTGCCAGCAGCTCCCAATCCGGGGTGGGCAATCAGCCCCAGCATTTT,CASSSQSGVGNQPQHF
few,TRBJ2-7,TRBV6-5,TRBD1,TGTGCCAGCAGGGATGGGACAGGAAATCTCGAGCAGTACTTC,CASRDGTGNLEQYF
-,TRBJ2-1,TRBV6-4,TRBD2,TGTGCCAGCAGTGACTCTATTCTAGGACTAGCGGGCCCTAACAATGAGCAGTTCTTC,CASSDSILGLAGPNNEQFF
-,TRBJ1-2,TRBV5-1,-,TGCGCCAGCAGCCCCATCCCGACAGTATCTAACTATGGCTACACCTTC,CASSPIPTVSNYGYTF